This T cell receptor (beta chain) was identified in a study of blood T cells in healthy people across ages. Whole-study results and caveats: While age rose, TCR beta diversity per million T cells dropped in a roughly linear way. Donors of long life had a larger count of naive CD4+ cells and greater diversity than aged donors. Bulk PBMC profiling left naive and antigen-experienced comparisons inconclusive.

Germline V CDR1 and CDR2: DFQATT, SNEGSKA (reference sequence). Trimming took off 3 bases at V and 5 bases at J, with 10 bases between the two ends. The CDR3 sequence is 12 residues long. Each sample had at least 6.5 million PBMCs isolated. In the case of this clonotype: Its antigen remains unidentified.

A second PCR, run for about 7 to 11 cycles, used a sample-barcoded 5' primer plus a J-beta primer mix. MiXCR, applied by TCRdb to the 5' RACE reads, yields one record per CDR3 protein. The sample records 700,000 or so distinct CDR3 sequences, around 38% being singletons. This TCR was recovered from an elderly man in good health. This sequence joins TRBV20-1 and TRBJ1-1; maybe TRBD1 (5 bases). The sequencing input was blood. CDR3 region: CSASLRETEAFF. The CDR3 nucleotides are TGCAGTGCTAGCCTCAGGGAAACTGAAGCTTTCTTT.